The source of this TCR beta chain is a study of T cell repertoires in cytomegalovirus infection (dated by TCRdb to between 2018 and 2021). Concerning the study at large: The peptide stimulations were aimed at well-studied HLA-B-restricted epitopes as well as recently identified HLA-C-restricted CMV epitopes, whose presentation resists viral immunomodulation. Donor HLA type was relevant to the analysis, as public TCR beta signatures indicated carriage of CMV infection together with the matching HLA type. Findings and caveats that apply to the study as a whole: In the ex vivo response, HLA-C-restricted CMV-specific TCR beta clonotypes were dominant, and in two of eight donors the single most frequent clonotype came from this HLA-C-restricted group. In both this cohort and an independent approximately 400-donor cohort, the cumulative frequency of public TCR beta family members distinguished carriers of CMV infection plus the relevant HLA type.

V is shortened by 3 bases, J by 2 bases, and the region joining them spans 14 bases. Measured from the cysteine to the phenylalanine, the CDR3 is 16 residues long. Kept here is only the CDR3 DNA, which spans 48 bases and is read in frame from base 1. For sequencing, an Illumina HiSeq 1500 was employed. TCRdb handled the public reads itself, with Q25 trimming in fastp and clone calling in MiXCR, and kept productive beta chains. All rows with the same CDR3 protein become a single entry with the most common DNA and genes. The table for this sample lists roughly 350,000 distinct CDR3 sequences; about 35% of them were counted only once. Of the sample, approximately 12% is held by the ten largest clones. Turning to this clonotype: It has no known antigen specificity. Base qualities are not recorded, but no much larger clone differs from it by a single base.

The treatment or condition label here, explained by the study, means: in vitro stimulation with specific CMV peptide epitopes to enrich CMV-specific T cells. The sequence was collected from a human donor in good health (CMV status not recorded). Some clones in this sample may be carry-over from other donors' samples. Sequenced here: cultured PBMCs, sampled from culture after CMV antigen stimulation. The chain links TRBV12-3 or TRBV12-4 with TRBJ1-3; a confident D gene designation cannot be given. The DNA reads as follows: TGTGCCAGCAGTTTGAAGGCAACTGGAACTGGAAACACCATATATTTT. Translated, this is CASSLKATGTGNTIYF.